This T cell receptor beta chain was recovered during a study of cytomegalovirus exposure and HLA in healthy donors. Broader study findings: Analyzed later, association rates of TCRs varied across HLA loci, with DRB1 most and HLA-C fewest.

Germline V CDR1 and CDR2: MNHEY, SMNVEV (reference sequence). V lost 7 bases and J 5 bases, leaving 17 bases between the germline ends. The CDR3 sequence is 14 residues long. A word on this clone: What it binds is unknown.

Researchers ran the PCR with 60 Vbeta and 13 Jbeta primers. Sequencing used immunoSEQ multiplex PCR; TCRdb keeps in-frame clones, though not all of them. The table shows about 98,000 clones, with roughly 83% occurring only once. Sequenced: PBMCs. The TCR comes from a man aged 35-49 years in good health and CMV-seronegative. The gene calls are TRBV27 and TRBJ1-1, with D perhaps matching TRBD1 (5 bases). The CDR3 loop is CASTLNGGETEAFF. CDR3 DNA: TGTGCCAGCACCCTAAACGGGGGGGAGACTGAAGCTTTCTTT.